These T cell receptor beta chains were read from a single sample in a study of regulatory T cells in long-lasting Graves disease. TCRdb redid the calling of the multiplex PCR reads with MiXCR, one entry per CDR3 protein. The profile shows roughly 410,000 distinct CDR3 sequences, over 12% of them singletons. In addition, the sample was reused for a study of T cells in Graves' hyperthyroidism and ophthalmopathy.

The sample in question was peripheral blood mononuclear cells (PBMCs), obtained at new diagnosis, from a patient treated with antithyroid drugs. These receptors were collected from a woman aged 40 to 50 with Graves disease. CDR3s leave out the opening cysteine and the closing phenylalanine or tryptophan.

v_call	j_call	cdr3_aa
TRBV20-1	TRBJ2-3	SADGTIPSTDTQY
TRBV27	TRBJ1-6	ASSSPGQGLYNSPLH
TRBV4-1	TRBJ2-3	ASSRSTGTSSTDTQY
TRBV28	TRBJ2-7	ASRVAGVRAYEQY
TRBV7-2	TRBJ2-5	ASSLGGLETQY
TRBV5-5	TRBJ2-4	ASTTDAATIQY
TRBV29-1	TRBJ1-1	SVERHLNTEAF
TRBV6-5	TRBJ2-7	ASSSGGRGSYEQY
TRBV12-3/TRBV12-4	TRBJ2-5	ASSRRGGETQY
TRBV28	TRBJ2-1	ASSAGGVHNEQF